This T cell receptor (beta chain) was sequenced for a study of blood T cell repertoires in COVID-19. Whole-study context: In each case, the material was cDNA or gDNA derived from T cells, B-cell-depleted T cells, or PBMCs.

In the original analysis: Nucleated cell number was recorded as an estimate derived from reference gene primer amplification. TCRdb keeps only in-frame clones here, not all; method: immunoSEQ multiplex PCR. V and J calls and clone size are copied from that table; D and trimming were computed from the DNA. The profile shows tens of thousands of clones, roughly three quarters of them singletons. Sequencing used peripheral blood. The clonotype originates from an older man with COVID-19, enrolled during active disease.

This CDR3 is CSVLRGDEKLFF. CDR3 DNA: TGCAGCGTTCTTCGCGGTGATGAAAAACTGTTTTTT. This rearrangement joins TRBV29-1 to TRBJ1-4; D gene uncertain. The germline gives CDR1 SQVTM, CDR2 ANQGSEA. V was trimmed by 5 bases and J by 6 bases, leaving 10 bases between them. The CDR3 spans 12 residues.